One and the same sample provided the 29 T cell receptor beta chains below, sequenced in a study of post-analysis software for immune sequencing data. Overall study findings and caveats: Relative to controls, patients had five TRBV segments at higher frequency, with TRBV5-6, TRBV5-1 and TRBV20-1 among these.

These TCRs are of unknown antigen specificity. Unique molecular identifiers were carried by the TCR beta cDNA libraries. TCRdb analysed the PCR reads with MiXCR anew, one entry per CDR3 protein. The sample carries about 570,000 distinct CDR3 sequences, less than 40% recorded once. Sequencing was done on a sample of blood. These receptors came from a girl under 18 with multiple sclerosis.

This clonotype was detected a few times. V gene TRBV15 combines with J gene TRBJ2-1, with 9 bases aligning to TRBD2. There are 15 residues in the CDR3. Trimming took 10 bases from V and 8 from J; bases not matched to a gene: 15. Germline V lookup: CDR1 LNHNV, CDR2 YYDKDF (reference sequence). CDR3 coding DNA: TGTGCCATCACGGAGGGCGGGGGGGCCTTGGATGAGCAGTTCTTC. Its protein is CAITEGGGALDEQFF.

In its sample, this clonotype was seen many times. V gene TRBV12-3 or TRBV12-4 combines with J gene TRBJ1-2; weak D call: TRBD1 (6 bases). Trimming left V 9 bases short and J 7 bases short, with 18 bases between. This CDR3 is built from 13 residues. Here the CDR3 DNA reads TGTGCCAGTTACGGTGGGGGCGCGGCTGGCTACACCTTC. Protein sequence: CASYGGGAAGYTF.

The rearrangement joins TRBV6-2 or TRBV6-3 to TRBJ1-1; 9 positions match TRBD1. The junction had 9 bases not matched to a gene; V was cut back by 4 bases and J by 0 bases. This CDR3 comprises 17 residues. The germline V gene has CDR1 MNHEY and CDR2 SVGEGT. The CDR3 loop reads CASSFPGQGPMNTEAFF. The CDR3 DNA reads TGTGCCAGCAGTTTTCCGGGACAGGGCCCGATGAACACTGAAGCTTTCTTT.

Only a few counts were recorded for this clonotype. The chain has TRBV7-3 and TRBJ2-1; tentatively, D is TRBD1 (6 bases). Trimming took off 2 bases at V and 0 bases at J, with 11 bases between the two ends. CDR3 length equals 16 residues. Looked up from germline, CDR1 is SGHTA and CDR2 is FQGTGA. For the CDR3, the DNA is TGTGCCAGCAGCTTACTTGGGGGCAGCTCCTACAATGAGCAGTTCTTC. Its translation: CASSLLGGSSYNEQFF.

The genes are TRBV3-1 and TRBJ1-5, with 7 bases fitting TRBD1. With V trimmed by 5 bases and J by 0 bases, 7 bases remained unmatched. The CDR3 loop spans 16 amino acids. The germline V gene has CDR1 LGHDT and CDR2 YNNKEL (reference sequence). Here the CDR3 reads CASSSGQANSNQPQHF. In DNA, the CDR3 is TGTGCCAGCAGCTCTGGACAGGCCAATAGCAATCAGCCCCAGCATTTT.

The rearrangement links TRBV12-3 or TRBV12-4 to TRBJ2-1, with 14 bases fitting TRBD2. This CDR3 is built from 17 residues. The J segment lost 4 bases and the V segment lost 4 bases, leaving 6 bases of the junction unmatched. The CDR3 coding sequence is TGTGCCAGCAGTTCCACTGGGACTAGCGGGGGTTACAATGAGCAGTTCTTC. It is translated as CASSSTGTSGGYNEQFF.

This clonotype was detected a few times. This chain joins TRBV12-3 or TRBV12-4 and TRBJ2-4; TRBD2 matches 8 bases. The V and J ends lost 3 bases and 6 bases, in that order; junction bases with no gene match: 4. CDR3 size: 14 residues. The CDR3 loop is CASSLAGGPNIQYF. The DNA of the CDR3 is TGTGCCAGCAGTTTGGCGGGGGGCCCAAACATTCAGTACTTC.

This clonotype was seen a few times. At one boundary the junction diverges from the germline segment, which might be a read error. V and J are TRBV19 and TRBJ1-6; D remains unclear. Germline assignment: CDR1 LNHDA and CDR2 SQIVND (reference sequence). This CDR3 contains 17 residues. CDR3 nucleotide sequence: TGTGCCAGTAGTATGGCCGGTACCGCTGCGGGGAATTCACCCCCCCACTTT. It is translated as CASSMAGTAAGNSPPHF.

V usage is TRBV6-2 or TRBV6-3 and J usage is TRBJ1-1; D possibly corresponds to TRBD1 (6 bases). From germline, CDR1 is MNHEY and CDR2 SVGEGT. V gave up 0 bases and J gave up 8 bases, with 10 bases separating them. CDR3 size: 13 residues. The CDR3 is CASSYSRTAEAFF. In DNA form, the CDR3 reads TGTGCCAGCAGTTACTCGAGGACAGCCGAAGCTTTCTTT.

This clonotype was counted between two and nine times. The J gene is TRBJ2-5, the V gene TRBV3-1; 8 nucleotides align to TRBD1. The CDR3 is 15 amino acids. With 1 base clipped from V and 6 bases from J, the junction kept 7 bases outside the gene matches. CDR1 is LGHDT, CDR2 YNNKEL, per germline (reference sequence). CDR3 residues: CASSQGPTGGKTQYF. The DNA for the CDR3 is TGTGCCAGCAGCCAAGGCCCAACAGGGGGAAAGACCCAGTACTTC.

This clonotype turned up a few times. V is TRBV11-2 and J is TRBJ2-1, with D maybe TRBD1 (6 bases). Germline CDR1 and CDR2: SGHAT and FQNNGV. This CDR3 contains 15 residues. With 3 bases removed from V and 2 bases from J, the gap between germline ends came to 11 bases. The CDR3 sequence is CASSFQGLTYNEQFF. For the CDR3, the DNA is TGTGCCAGCAGCTTCCAGGGGCTTACCTACAATGAGCAGTTCTTC.

The chain joins TRBV5-1 to TRBJ1-2; 9 bases are shared with TRBD1. The CDR3 totals 14 residues. Per germline, CDR1 SGHRS and CDR2 YFSETQ. The V and J ends lost 4 bases and 8 bases, in that order; junction bases with no gene match: 9. The CDR3 sequence: CASSHPGQGGGYTF. The CDR3 DNA reads TGCGCCAGCAGCCATCCGGGACAGGGAGGAGGCTACACCTTC.

This chain joins TRBV5-6 and TRBJ1-1; tentative D call: TRBD1 (5 bases). This CDR3 is 12 amino acids long. Germline CDR1 is SGHDT and CDR2 is YYEEEE. V dropped 3 bases and J dropped 5 bases, with 8 bases sitting between them. The DNA for the CDR3 is TGTGCCAGCAGCTCCTCAGGGACTGAAGCTTTCTTT. Translated: CASSSSGTEAFF.

Remarks on this clonotype: At one end the junction does not follow the germline gene, possibly because of a read error. This sequence joins TRBV5-1 and TRBJ2-1; D is possibly TRBD1 or TRBD2 (5 bases each). Germline V gene lookup returns CDR1 SGHRS and CDR2 YFSETQ. The CDR3 has 16 residues. The CDR3, as DNA: TGTGCCAGCAGCTTGGCCGGGGCCAGCTCCTACAATGAGCAGTTCTTC. Translating it yields CASSLAGASSYNEQFF.

The chain employs TRBV20-1 and TRBJ2-7; the D gene is possibly TRBD2 (6 bases). Trimming took off 6 bases at V and 9 bases at J, with 27 bases between the two ends. This CDR3 region has 15 residues. Per the germline V gene, CDR1 is DFQATT and CDR2 is SNEGSKA (reference sequence). CDR3 coding DNA: TGCAGTGCCTCAGACGGAGGGTCGGTACGAACGAGGCAGTACTTC. This codes for CSASDGGSVRTRQYF.

This chain links TRBV11-2 with TRBJ2-3, with D possibly matching TRBD2 (5 bases). The CDR3 has 16 residues. Germline lookup yields CDR1 SGHAT and CDR2 FQNNGV. Between the trimmed V and J ends, which lost 1 base and 5 bases, there was a span of 16 bases. CDR3 sequence reads: CASSLVTAGGLDTQYF. The CDR3 region has the DNA TGTGCCAGCAGCTTAGTAACGGCAGGAGGACTAGATACGCAGTATTTT.

This clonotype was observed a few times. The rearrangement joins TRBV10-3 to TRBJ2-2; either TRBD1 or TRBD2 may supply D (5 bases each). Germline V CDR1 and CDR2: ENHRY, SYGVKD. The CDR3 has 12 residues. Trimming shortened V by 8 bases and J by 6 bases, and 10 bases separated the two germline ends. The CDR3 reads CAIGDAAGELFF. The CDR3, as DNA: TGTGCCATCGGGGACGCGGCCGGGGAGCTGTTTTTT.

The chain couples TRBV5-1 to TRBJ1-1; no definite D call. Germline lookup yields CDR1 SGHRS and CDR2 YFSETQ. This CDR3 spans 14 amino acids. Trimming pared 1 base from V and 5 bases from J, leaving 12 bases between. In nucleotides, the CDR3 is TGCGCCAGCAGCTTGTTGGCGGGAGAGACTGAAGCTTTCTTT. Amino acid sequence: CASSLLAGETEAFF.

This clonotype was detected only a few times. A junction end diverges from the germline sequence, so it may reflect a read error. The chain carries TRBV27 and TRBJ2-3; TRBD1 matches 7 bases. Germline V gene data show CDR1 as MNHEY and CDR2 as SMNVEV (reference sequence). This CDR3 region has 12 residues. CDR3 DNA sequence: TGTGCCAGCAGTACAGGGGCAGATACGCTGTATTTT. Its translation: CASSTGADTLYF.

The gene calls are TRBV12-3 or TRBV12-4 and TRBJ2-1; 8 nucleotides line up with TRBD2. The CDR3 is made up of 14 amino acids. V was pared by 6 bases and J by 9 bases, with 10 bases of the junction left unmatched. The CDR3 protein is CASSSGTSLGEQFF. The DNA for the CDR3 is TGTGCCAGCAGCTCCGGGACTAGTTTGGGTGAGCAGTTCTTC.

The J gene is TRBJ2-6, the V gene TRBV20-1; a possible D gene is TRBD1 (5 bases). V shed 3 bases and J shed 6 bases, with 18 bases lying between them. Germline CDR1 is DFQATT and CDR2 is SNEGSKA (reference sequence). The length of the CDR3 is 16 residues. The CDR3 reads CSASLYRPPMANVLTF. CDR3 bases: TGCAGTGCTAGTCTCTACAGGCCCCCTATGGCCAACGTCCTGACTTTC.

Only a few counts were recorded for this clonotype. This chain connects TRBV3-1 to TRBJ2-7, with 8 bases identical to TRBD2. Trimming cost V 1 base and J 1 base; bases outside gene matches: 3. The CDR3 runs 15 residues. The germline V gene encodes CDR1 LGHDT and CDR2 YNNKEL (reference sequence). DNA of the CDR3: TGTGCCAGCAGCCAAGGACTAGCGCGTTCCTACGAGCAGTACTTC. Translation gives CASSQGLARSYEQYF.

A note on this clonotype: The junction differs from germline at one of its ends, possibly a read error. The CDR3 loop reads CASQGGVHSYNGQFF. CDR3 bases: TGTGCCAGTCAGGGGGGGGTCCACTCCTACAATGGGCAGTTCTTC. The V and J genes are TRBV12-3 or TRBV12-4 and TRBJ2-1, with D perhaps matching TRBD1 or TRBD2 (7 bases each). The CDR3 is made up of 15 amino acids.

This clonotype was counted at least ten times. The rearrangement links TRBV5-1 to TRBJ2-4; no clear D gene. The CDR3 length is 14 residues. The germline V gene encodes CDR1 SGHRS and CDR2 YFSETQ. The V gene lost 4 bases and the J gene lost 0 bases, with 8 bases spanning the gap. The CDR3 DNA reads TGCGCCAGCAGCCTGACTGTAGCCAAAAACATTCAGTACTTC. This encodes CASSLTVAKNIQYF.

The table lists this clonotype with a count of one. The chain is built from TRBV5-6 and TRBJ2-7; 9 positions match TRBD1. Germline V lookup: CDR1 SGHDT, CDR2 YYEEEE. The CDR3 extends over 15 amino acids. The trim removed 4 bases at V and 4 bases at J, leaving 9 bases unmatched. As DNA, the CDR3 is TGTGCCAGCAGCCATCCGGGACAGGGAAGGTACGAGCAGTACTTC. This encodes CASSHPGQGRYEQYF.

Concerning this clonotype: The junction shows a germline mismatch at one end, possibly a read error. CDR3 in amino acids: CASSELIPWGNSPPHF. The CDR3 DNA reads as TGTGCCAGCAGTGAATTGATCCCGTGGGGGAATTCACCCCCCCACTTT. The gene calls are TRBV6-1 and TRBJ1-6, with a weak D call TRBD1 (5 bases). This CDR3 contains 16 residues. Germline CDR1 and CDR2: MNHNS and SASEGT.

The J gene is TRBJ2-5, the V gene TRBV29-1; tentative D call: TRBD2 (5 bases). V lost 5 bases, J lost 2 bases, and 9 bases lay in between. Per germline, CDR1 SQVTM and CDR2 ANQGSEA. The CDR3 runs to 12 residues. CDR3 sequence: CSVMRAQETQYF. The CDR3 DNA follows: TGCAGCGTTATGAGGGCTCAAGAGACCCAGTACTTC.

The chain combines TRBV7-8 with TRBJ2-1, with D perhaps TRBD2 (6 bases). The J call may be wrong; the DNA end is better matched by TRBJ2-7. From germline, CDR1 is SGHVS and CDR2 FQNEAQ. The length of the CDR3 is 17 residues. The CDR3 here is CASSLFGRGSSYNEQYF. For the CDR3, the DNA is TGTGCCAGCAGCTTATTCGGCCGGGGGTCCTCCTACAATGAGCAGTACTTC.

This clonotype has at least ten counts. The rearrangement uses TRBV6-2 or TRBV6-3 and TRBJ2-5; maybe TRBD2 (6 bases). Trimming pared 6 bases from V and 11 bases from J, leaving 16 bases between. Germline V gene sequence: CDR1 MNHEY, CDR2 SVGEGT. The CDR3 has 12 amino acids. The CDR3 nucleotides are TGTGCCAGCAGCTTCGCCGGAGGGGAACAGTACTTC. Residues: CASSFAGGEQYF.